Reported below is one T cell receptor beta chain. Its antigen is not identified. Profiled with immunoSEQ multiplex PCR; TCRdb holds only in-frame clones, not every one. Of roughly 150,000 clones in the sample, nearly 90% are singletons; the top ten hold 5.1%. V lost 4 bases and J 4 bases, leaving 13 bases between the germline ends. This CDR3 has 14 amino acids. Germline values: CDR1 MNHEY, CDR2 SMNVEV (reference sequence). This sample is part of a study of T cell responses to AZD1222 COVID-19 vaccine. The study's findings and limits: Clonal diversity was possibly underestimated, and the donors were mostly white British, with more females. Just 5 to 7 AZD1222 recipients were seropositive at baseline.

The source is an adult in good health. The material sequenced was peripheral blood, taken on day 0 of AZD1222 vaccination. This sequence joins TRBV27 and TRBJ2-5; possible D gene TRBD1, 8 bases. The DNA for the CDR3 is TGTGCCAGCAGTTCCACAGGGGGGGTAGAGACCCAGTACTTC. It codes for CASSSTGGVETQYF.